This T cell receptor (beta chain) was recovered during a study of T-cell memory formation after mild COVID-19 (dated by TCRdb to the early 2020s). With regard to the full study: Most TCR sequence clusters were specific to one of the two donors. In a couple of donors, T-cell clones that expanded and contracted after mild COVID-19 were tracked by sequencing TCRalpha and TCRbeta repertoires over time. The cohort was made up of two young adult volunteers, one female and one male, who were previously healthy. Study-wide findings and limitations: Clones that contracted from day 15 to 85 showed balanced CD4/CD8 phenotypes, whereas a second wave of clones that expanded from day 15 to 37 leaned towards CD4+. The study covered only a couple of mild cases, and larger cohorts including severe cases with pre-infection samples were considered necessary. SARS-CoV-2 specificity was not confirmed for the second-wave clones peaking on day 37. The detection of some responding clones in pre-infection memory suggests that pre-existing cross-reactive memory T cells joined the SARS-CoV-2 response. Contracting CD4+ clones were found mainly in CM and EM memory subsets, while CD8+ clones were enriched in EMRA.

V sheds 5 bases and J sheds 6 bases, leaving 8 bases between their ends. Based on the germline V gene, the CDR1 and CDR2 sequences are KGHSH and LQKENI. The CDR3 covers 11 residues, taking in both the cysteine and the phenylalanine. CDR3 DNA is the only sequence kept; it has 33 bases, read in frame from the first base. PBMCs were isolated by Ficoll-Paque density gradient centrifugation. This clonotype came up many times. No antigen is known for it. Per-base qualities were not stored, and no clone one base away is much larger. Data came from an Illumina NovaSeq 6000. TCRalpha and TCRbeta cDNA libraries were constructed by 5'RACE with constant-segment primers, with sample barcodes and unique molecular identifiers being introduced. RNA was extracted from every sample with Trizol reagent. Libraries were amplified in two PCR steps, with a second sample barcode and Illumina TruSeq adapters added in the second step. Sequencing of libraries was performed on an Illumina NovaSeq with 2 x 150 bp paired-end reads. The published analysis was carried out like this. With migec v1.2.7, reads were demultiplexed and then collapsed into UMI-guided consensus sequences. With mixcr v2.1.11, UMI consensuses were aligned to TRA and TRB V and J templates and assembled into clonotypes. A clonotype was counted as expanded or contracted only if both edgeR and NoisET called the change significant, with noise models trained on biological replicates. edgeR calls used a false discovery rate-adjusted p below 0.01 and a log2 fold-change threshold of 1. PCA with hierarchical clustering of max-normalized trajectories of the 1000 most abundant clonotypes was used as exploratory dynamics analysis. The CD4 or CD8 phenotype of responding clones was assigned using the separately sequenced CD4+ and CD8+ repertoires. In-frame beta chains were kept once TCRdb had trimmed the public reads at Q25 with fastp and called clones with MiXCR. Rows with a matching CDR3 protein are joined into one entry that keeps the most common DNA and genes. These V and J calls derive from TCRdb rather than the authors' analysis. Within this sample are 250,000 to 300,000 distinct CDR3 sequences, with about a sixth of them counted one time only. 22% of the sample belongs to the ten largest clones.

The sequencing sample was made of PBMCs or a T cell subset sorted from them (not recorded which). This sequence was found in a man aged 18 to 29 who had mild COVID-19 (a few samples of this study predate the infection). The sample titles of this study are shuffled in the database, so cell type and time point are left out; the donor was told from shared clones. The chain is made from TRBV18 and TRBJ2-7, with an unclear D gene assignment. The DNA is TGTGCCAGCTCATCGTATGGCGAGCAGTACTTC. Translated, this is CASSSYGEQYF.